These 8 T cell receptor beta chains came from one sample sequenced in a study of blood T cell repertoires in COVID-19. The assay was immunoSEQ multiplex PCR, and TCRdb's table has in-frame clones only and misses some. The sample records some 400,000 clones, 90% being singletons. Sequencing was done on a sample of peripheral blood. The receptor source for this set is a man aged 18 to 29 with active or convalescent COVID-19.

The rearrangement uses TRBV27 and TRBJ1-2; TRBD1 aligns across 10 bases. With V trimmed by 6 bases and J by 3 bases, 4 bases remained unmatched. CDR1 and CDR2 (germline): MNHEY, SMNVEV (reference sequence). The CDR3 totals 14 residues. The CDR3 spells CASSPTGGHYGYTF. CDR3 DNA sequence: TGTGCCAGCAGCCCGACAGGGGGCCACTATGGCTACACCTTC.

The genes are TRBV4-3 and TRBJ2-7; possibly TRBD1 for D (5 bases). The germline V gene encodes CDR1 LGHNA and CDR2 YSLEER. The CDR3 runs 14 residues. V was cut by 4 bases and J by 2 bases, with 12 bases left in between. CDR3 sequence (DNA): TGCGCCAGCAGCCTCGCTGGGGCTACCTACGAGCAGTACTTC. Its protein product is CASSLAGATYEQYF.

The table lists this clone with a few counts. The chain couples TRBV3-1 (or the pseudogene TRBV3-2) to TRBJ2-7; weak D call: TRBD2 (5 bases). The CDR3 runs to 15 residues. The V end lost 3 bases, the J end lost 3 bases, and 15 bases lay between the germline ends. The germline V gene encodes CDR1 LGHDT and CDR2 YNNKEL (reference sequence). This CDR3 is CASSQGWRVYYEQYF. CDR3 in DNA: TGTGCCAGCAGCCAGGGGTGGCGGGTATACTACGAGCAGTACTTC.

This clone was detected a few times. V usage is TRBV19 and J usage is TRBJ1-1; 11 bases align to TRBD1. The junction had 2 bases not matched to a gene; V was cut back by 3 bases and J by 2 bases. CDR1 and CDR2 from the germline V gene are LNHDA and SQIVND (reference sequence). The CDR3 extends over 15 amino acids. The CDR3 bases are TGTGCCAGTAGTATCGGACAGGGGGCTAACACTGAAGCTTTCTTT. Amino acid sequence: CASSIGQGANTEAFF.

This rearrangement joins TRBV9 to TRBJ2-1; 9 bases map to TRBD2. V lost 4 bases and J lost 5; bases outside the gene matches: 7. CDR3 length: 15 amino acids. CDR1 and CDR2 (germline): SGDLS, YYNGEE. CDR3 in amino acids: CASSFSGGLHNEQFF. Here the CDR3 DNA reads TGTGCCAGCAGCTTCAGCGGGGGGCTCCACAATGAGCAGTTCTTC.

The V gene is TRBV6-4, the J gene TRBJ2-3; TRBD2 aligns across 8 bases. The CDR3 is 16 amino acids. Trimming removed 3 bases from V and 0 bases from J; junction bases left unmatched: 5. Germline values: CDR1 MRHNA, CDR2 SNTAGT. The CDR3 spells CASSEGSGGSTDTQYF. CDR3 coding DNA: TGTGCCAGCAGTGAGGGGAGCGGGGGTAGCACAGATACGCAGTATTTT.

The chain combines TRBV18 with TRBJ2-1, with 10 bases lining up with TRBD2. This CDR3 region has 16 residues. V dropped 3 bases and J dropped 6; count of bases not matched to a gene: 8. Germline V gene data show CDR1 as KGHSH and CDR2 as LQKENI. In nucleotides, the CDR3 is TGTGCCAGCTCACCCCTGGCGAGCGGGGGGGGCAATGAGCAGTTCTTC. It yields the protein CASSPLASGGGNEQFF. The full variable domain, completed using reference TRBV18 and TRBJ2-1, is NAGVMQNPRHLVRRRGQEARLRCSPMKGHSHVYWYRQLPEEGLKFMVYLQKENIIDESGMPKERFSAEFPKEGPSILRIQQVVRGDSAAYFCASSPLASGGGNEQFFGPGTRLTVL.

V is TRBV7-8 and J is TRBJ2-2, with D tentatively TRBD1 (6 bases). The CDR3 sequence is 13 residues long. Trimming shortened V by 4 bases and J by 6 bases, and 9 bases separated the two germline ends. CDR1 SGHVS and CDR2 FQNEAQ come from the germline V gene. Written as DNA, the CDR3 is TGTGCCAGCAGCTGGGACATTGCCGGGGAGCTGTTTTTT. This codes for CASSWDIAGELFF.